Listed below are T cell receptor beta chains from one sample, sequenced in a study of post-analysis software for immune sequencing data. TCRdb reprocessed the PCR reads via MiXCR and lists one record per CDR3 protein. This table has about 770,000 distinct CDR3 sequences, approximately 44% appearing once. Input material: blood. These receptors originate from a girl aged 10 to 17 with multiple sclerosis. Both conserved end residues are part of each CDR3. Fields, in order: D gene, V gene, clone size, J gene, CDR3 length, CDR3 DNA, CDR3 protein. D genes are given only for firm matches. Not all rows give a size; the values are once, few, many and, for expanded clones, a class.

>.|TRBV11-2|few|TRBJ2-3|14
TGTGCCAGCAGCTCGGACCCGTGGGGAGATACGCAGTATTTT
CASSSDPWGDTQYF
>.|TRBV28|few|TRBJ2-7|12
TGTGCCAGCAGTTTGTTCCGGTACGAGCAGTACTTC
CASSLFRYEQYF
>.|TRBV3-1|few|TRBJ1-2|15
TGTGCCAGCAGCCAAGTGACAGGACACATCTATGGCTACACCTTC
CASSQVTGHIYGYTF
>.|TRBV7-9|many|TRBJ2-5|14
TGTGCCAGCAGCTTAGCGGTGGGTCAAGAGACCCAGTACTTC
CASSLAVGQETQYF
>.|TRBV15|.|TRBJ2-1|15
TGTGCTACGAAGGGTAGCAAGGAGTTGTACAATGAGCAGTTCTTC
CATKGSKELYNEQFF
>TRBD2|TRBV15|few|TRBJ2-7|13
TGTGCCACCCGGCTAGCGGGGGCCTACGAACAGTACTTC
CATRLAGAYEQYF
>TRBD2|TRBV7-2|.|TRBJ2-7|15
TGTGCCAGCAGTCCTGGGGCTAGCGGGAGCTTAGAGCAGTACTTC
CASSPGASGSLEQYF
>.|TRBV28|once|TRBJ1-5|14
TGTGCCAGCAGTTCAGGAGAGCCGAATCAGCCCCAGCATTTT
CASSSGEPNQPQHF
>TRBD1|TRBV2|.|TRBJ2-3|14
TGTGCCAGCAGGGACAGGGGGCGAGGAGATACGCAGTATTTT
CASRDRGRGDTQYF
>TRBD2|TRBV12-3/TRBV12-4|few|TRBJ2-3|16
TGTGCCAGCACCCCGGGACTAGCGGGAGTAGGTGATACGCAGTATTTT
CASTPGLAGVGDTQYF
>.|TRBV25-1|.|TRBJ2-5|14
TGTGCCAGCAGTGAATTAGGACTCGGGCGGGCCCAGTACTTC
CASSELGLGRAQYF
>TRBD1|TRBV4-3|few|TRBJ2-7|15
TGCGCCAGCAGCCTGAGGACAGGGGGAACCTACGAGCAGTACTTC
CASSLRTGGTYEQYF
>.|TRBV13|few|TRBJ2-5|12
TGTGCCAGCAGCTTAAAGAGTAGGTGGCAGTACTTC
CASSLKSRWQYF
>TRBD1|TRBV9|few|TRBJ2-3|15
TGTGCCAGCAGCCGAGGACAGGGGAGCACAGATACGCAGTATTTT
CASSRGQGSTDTQYF
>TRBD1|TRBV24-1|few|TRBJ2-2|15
TGTGCCACCAGTGATCAGGGGGCGGACACCGGGGAGCTGTTTTTT
CATSDQGADTGELFF
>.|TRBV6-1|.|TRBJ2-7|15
TGTGCCAGCAGTGAGGGCAGGGGTCGTTCCTACGAGCAGTACTTC
CASSEGRGRSYEQYF
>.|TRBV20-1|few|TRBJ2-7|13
TGCAGTGCTTTCTCTAGCGCGTCCTACGAGCAGTACTTC
CSAFSSASYEQYF
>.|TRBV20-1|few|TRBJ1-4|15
TGCAGTGCTAGAGATCCGACAGCATCTAATGAAAAACTGTTTTTT
CSARDPTASNEKLFF
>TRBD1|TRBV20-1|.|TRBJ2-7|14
TGCAGTGCTAGAGCCACAGGGGGAACCTACGAGCAGTACTTC
CSARATGGTYEQYF
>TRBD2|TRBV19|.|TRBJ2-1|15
TGTGCCAGTAGTATAGGCTGGCTAGCGGGAGTTGAGCAGTTCTTC
CASSIGWLAGVEQFF
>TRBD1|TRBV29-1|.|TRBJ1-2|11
TGCAGCGTGGGACAGGGGTCCGGCTACACCTTC
CSVGQGSGYTF
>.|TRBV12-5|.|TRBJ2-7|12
TGTGCTAGTGGTTTGGTAGTCTACGAGCAGTACTTC
CASGLVVYEQYF
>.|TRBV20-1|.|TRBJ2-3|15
TGCAGTGCTAAGGGACTCCACGATAGCACAGATACGCAGTATTTT
CSAKGLHDSTDTQYF
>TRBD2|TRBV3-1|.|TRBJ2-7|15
TGTGCCAGCAGGCCCAGGAGCGGGAAATCCTACGAGCAGTACTTC
CASRPRSGKSYEQYF
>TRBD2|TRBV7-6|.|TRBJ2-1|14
TGTGCCAGCAGTGGGGGGGGTTTATGGAATGAGCAGTTCTTC
CASSGGGLWNEQFF
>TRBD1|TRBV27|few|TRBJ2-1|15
TGTGCCAGCGTTAGGACGGGACAGGCATACAATGAGCAGTTCTTC
CASVRTGQAYNEQFF
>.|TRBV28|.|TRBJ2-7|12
TGTGTCACCCTGAAAGGGGTTCGCGAGCAGTACTTC
CVTLKGVREQYF
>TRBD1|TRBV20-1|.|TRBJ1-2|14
TGCAGTGCTCCCCCCCGACAGGGGGCAGGGGGCTACACCTTC
CSAPPRQGAGGYTF
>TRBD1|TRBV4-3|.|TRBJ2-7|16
TGCGCCAGCAGCCAAGATTTGACAGGGGGCCCCTACGAGCAGTACTTC
CASSQDLTGGPYEQYF
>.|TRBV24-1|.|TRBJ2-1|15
TGTGCCACCAGTGAACGGACAGACTCCTACAATGAGCAGTTCTTC
CATSERTDSYNEQFF
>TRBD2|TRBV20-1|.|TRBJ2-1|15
TGCAGTGCTAGAGGGCTAGCGGGAGCCTTGGATCTGCAGTTCTTC
CSARGLAGALDLQFF
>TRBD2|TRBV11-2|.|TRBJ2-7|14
TGTGCCAGCAGCCCCGGGACTAGATCCTACGAGCAGTACTTC
CASSPGTRSYEQYF
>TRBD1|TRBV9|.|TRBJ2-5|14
TGTGCCAGCAGCGGAGAGGGACAGGAAGAGACCCAGTACTTC
CASSGEGQEETQYF
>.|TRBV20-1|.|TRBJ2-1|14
TGCAGTGCCAAGACTGACAGCTCCTACAATGAGCAGTTCTTC
CSAKTDSSYNEQFF
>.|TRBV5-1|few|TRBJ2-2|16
TGCGCCAGCAGCTTTGAAGCACCAGCCGCGGGCGGGGAGCTGTTTTTT
CASSFEAPAAGGELFF
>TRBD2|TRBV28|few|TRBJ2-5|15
TGTGCCAGCACCCCGGGACTAGCGGGACGAGAGACCCAGTACTTC
CASTPGLAGRETQYF
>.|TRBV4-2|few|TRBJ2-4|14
TGTGCCAGCACCCCCTCGATAGCCAAAAACATTCAGTACTTC
CASTPSIAKNIQYF
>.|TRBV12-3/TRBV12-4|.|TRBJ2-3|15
TGTGCTAGCAGTTTAATGGCTTCTAGCACAGATACGCAGTATTTT
CASSLMASSTDTQYF
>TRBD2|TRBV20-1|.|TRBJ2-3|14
TGCAGTGCTAGAGAAGCGGGAGAGGGAGATACGCAGTATTTT
CSAREAGEGDTQYF
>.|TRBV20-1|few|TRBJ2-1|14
TGCAGTGCTAGAGATCCCGGGACCTACAATGAGCAGTTCTTC
CSARDPGTYNEQFF
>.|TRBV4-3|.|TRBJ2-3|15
TGCGCCAGCAGCCAACTCGGAGCGAGCACAGATACGCAGTATTTT
CASSQLGASTDTQYF
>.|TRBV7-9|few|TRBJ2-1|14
TGTGCCAGCACTCCGGGGGGCACCCTCAATGAGCAGTTCTTC
CASTPGGTLNEQFF
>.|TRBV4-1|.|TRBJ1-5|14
TGCGCCAGCAGCCAGGGGGGGTGGAATCAGCCCCAGCATTTT
CASSQGGWNQPQHF
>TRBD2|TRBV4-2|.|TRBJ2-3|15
TGTGCCAGCAGCCAAGAAACTAGCGACACAGATACGCAGTATTTT
CASSQETSDTDTQYF
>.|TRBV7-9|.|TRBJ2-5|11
TGTGCCAGCAGCCCTGGAGGAGAGGTGTACTTC
CASSPGGEVYF
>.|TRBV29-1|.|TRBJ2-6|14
TGCAGCGTGCTTGGGGTCTCTGGGACCAACGTCCTGACTTTC
CSVLGVSGTNVLTF